This T cell receptor (beta chain) stems from a study of blood T cells in healthy people across ages. Whole-study findings and limits: PBMCs were not sorted, which prevented a conclusive comparison of naive versus antigen-experienced cells.

Primed by a sample-barcoded 5' primer and a J-beta primer mix, a second PCR proceeded for 7 to 11 cycles. TCRdb redid the calling of the 5' RACE reads with MiXCR, one entry per CDR3 protein. The table records 600,000 to 850,000 distinct CDR3 sequences, roughly 41% of them present only once. The CDR3 has 18 residues. Germline V gene sequence: CDR1 SGHTA, CDR2 FQGTGA. Unmatched junction bases numbered 9, after V lost 2 bases and J lost 0 bases. As concerns this clonotype: What it binds is unknown.

Sequenced input: blood. The origin of this receptor is a woman aged 55-69 years in good health. The rearrangement joins TRBV7-3 to TRBJ2-3; TRBD2 matches 9 bases. CDR3 in DNA: TGTGCCAGCAGCTTACCTTCAGGCGCGGGAGGGAGCACAGATACGCAGTATTTT. Translation: CASSLPSGAGGSTDTQYF.